The entry below describes one TCR beta chain. Its antigen is not identified. This entry is derived from a study of cytomegalovirus exposure and HLA in healthy donors. Study observations and caveats: The authors listed about 170 TCR beta chains as cytomegalovirus-associated. Rates of TCR association differed by HLA locus in a later analysis, with DRB1 highest and HLA-C lowest. Association of under 20,000 TCR beta sequences with HLA alleles was found at 0.05 false discovery rate in a later analysis.

V was cut by 4 bases and J by 13 bases, with 11 bases left in between. In germline, CDR1 is MRHNA, CDR2 SNTAGT. CDR3 size: 11 residues. Amplification used 60 Vbeta primers and 13 Jbeta primers. The authors' processing: In a later analysis, of 80 million or so unique beta chains, roughly 9.9 million appeared in at least two donors. Profiling relied on immunoSEQ multiplex PCR, and the TCRdb table lists in-frame clones only, not all of them. The V and J calls and clone size are taken from that table; D and trimming were inferred from the DNA. This table holds 150,000 to 250,000 clones, around 78% found once.

J is TRBJ2-1 and V is TRBV6-4; a weak D match, TRBD2 (6 bases). The specimen was PBMCs. The receptor was isolated from a man under 40 in good health and CMV-seronegative. The CDR3 coding sequence is TGTGCCAGCAGTGCGGGGGACTCTCAGTTCTTC. This codes for CASSAGDSQFF.